Presented here are 22 T cell receptor beta chains from one specimen sequenced in a study of OX40 agonist ivuxolimab in advanced cancers. Repertoires were generated with immunoSEQ multiplex PCR, while TCRdb's copy carries only in-frame clones and drops some. The sample lists about 53,000 clones; 75% to 90% were seen once. This material consisted of CD4+ or CD8+ T cells sorted from blood, taken in a trial of the OX40 agonist ivuxolimab. The origin of the receptors is an adult with an advanced solid tumor such as melanoma, head and neck, liver or kidney cancer.

The chain uses TRBV15 and TRBJ2-7; 7 nucleotides align to TRBD2. CDR3 length: 13 amino acids. Per germline, CDR1 LNHNV and CDR2 YYDKDF (reference sequence). The CDR3 is CAWRGRPNYEQYF. DNA for the CDR3: TGTGCATGGCGGGGGAGGCCCAACTACGAGCAGTACTTC.

This chain joins TRBV28 and TRBJ1-5, with 9 nucleotides matching TRBD1. Trimming at V came to 6 bases and at J to 6 bases, leaving 12 bases not matched to a gene. The CDR3 runs to 16 residues. In germline, CDR1 is MDHEN, CDR2 SYDVKM. CDR3 in DNA: TGTGCCAGCAGACCCGCCGGGGGACAGGGTACTCAGCCCCAGCATTTT. It encodes CASRPAGGQGTQPQHF.

V usage is TRBV29-1 and J usage is TRBJ1-6; D possibly corresponds to TRBD1 (5 bases). V was shortened by 1 base and J by 9 bases, with 10 bases between the two germline ends. From germline, CDR1 is SQVTM and CDR2 ANQGSEA. The CDR3 spans 13 residues. The CDR3 coding sequence is TGCAGCGTTGAAGCACAGGAGGGTTCACCCCTCCACTTT. As protein: CSVEAQEGSPLHF.

This chain connects TRBV7-2 to TRBJ2-1; 10 nucleotides align to TRBD2. Germline V CDR1 and CDR2: SGHTA, FQGNSA. The CDR3 extends over 15 amino acids. With V trimmed by 5 bases and J by 6 bases, 7 bases remained unmatched. The CDR3 sequence: CASSPRAGGPNEQFF. CDR3 sequence (DNA): TGTGCCAGCAGCCCCCGAGCGGGGGGGCCCAATGAGCAGTTCTTC.

The V call is TRBV2, the J call TRBJ2-7, with 11 bases matching TRBD1. Trimming at V came to 3 bases and at J to 6 bases, leaving 1 base not matched to a gene. Germline lookup yields CDR1 SNHLY and CDR2 FYNNEI. This CDR3 is 13 amino acids long. The CDR3, as DNA: TGTGCCAGCAGTGAGGGACAGGGGGTCGAGCAGTACTTC. This codes for CASSEGQGVEQYF.

This sequence joins TRBV6-1 and TRBJ2-4, with 7 bases fitting TRBD1. V was pared by 5 bases and J by 0 bases, with 4 bases of the junction left unmatched. This CDR3 contains 15 residues. In germline, CDR1 is MNHNS, CDR2 SASEGT. The CDR3 nucleotides are TGTGCCAGCAGTCTACAGGGGCCAGCCAAAAACATTCAGTACTTC. Translated, it gives CASSLQGPAKNIQYF.

The chain links TRBV7-8 to TRBJ1-1; 8 bases map to TRBD1. Losses at the gene ends were 2 bases for V and 3 bases for J; bases not matched to a gene: 2. The germline gives CDR1 SGHVS, CDR2 FQNEAQ. The length of the CDR3 is 14 residues. CDR3 residues: CASSLTGGHTEAFF. CDR3 DNA: TGTGCCAGCAGCTTAACAGGGGGACACACTGAAGCTTTCTTT.

The chain has TRBV4-2 and TRBJ1-6, with D possibly being TRBD1 (5 bases). Germline V gene sequence: CDR1 LGHNA, CDR2 YNFKEQ. The CDR3 has 15 amino acids. Trimming took 4 bases from V and 13 from J, leaving 20 bases between them. This chain's CDR3 is CASSLVGTMGSPLHF. CDR3 DNA sequence: TGTGCCAGCAGCCTCGTCGGGACCATGGGTTCCCCCCTCCACTTT.

The V and J genes are TRBV29-1 and TRBJ2-1, with D perhaps TRBD2 (6 bases). Germline V CDR1 and CDR2: SQVTM, ANQGSEA. Trimming took 2 bases from V and 4 from J, leaving 12 bases between them. The CDR3 length is 14 residues. CDR3 DNA: TGCAGCGTTGAAACGGGACTTACTTACAATGAGCAGTTCTTC. This sequence encodes CSVETGLTYNEQFF.

The V call is TRBV19, the J call TRBJ1-3; D gene uncertain. The germline CDR1 and CDR2 sequences are LNHDA and SQIVND (reference sequence). The CDR3 extends over 14 amino acids. V lost 9 bases to trimming and J lost 0 bases, with 12 bases between them. The CDR3, as DNA: TGTGCCAGCTCGACGGGAGTCTCTGGAAACACCATATATTTT. Protein sequence: CASSTGVSGNTIYF.

The chain uses TRBV4-3 and TRBJ2-3; D is unclear. V lost 4 bases and J 3 bases, leaving 8 bases between the germline ends. The CDR3 loop spans 13 amino acids. The V gene's germline CDR1 is LGHNA and CDR2 YSLEER. CDR3: CASSPVATDTQYF. The DNA for the CDR3 is TGCGCCAGCAGCCCGGTAGCAACAGATACGCAGTATTTT.

J is TRBJ1-1 and V is TRBV10-2; TRBD1 agrees at 7 bases. The germline CDR1 and CDR2 sequences are WSHSY and SAAADI. The CDR3 extends over 14 amino acids. Trimming removed 6 bases from V and 3 bases from J; junction bases left unmatched: 7. CDR3 sequence (DNA): TGCGCCAGCAGCCGACAGGGAGGGGACACTGAAGCTTTCTTT. It specifies CASSRQGGDTEAFF.

The rearrangement links TRBV7-8 to TRBJ2-7; D is perhaps TRBD2 (6 bases). Trimming removed 3 bases from V and 0 bases from J, with 12 bases in between. In germline, CDR1 is SGHVS, CDR2 FQNEAQ. The CDR3 sequence is 15 residues long. The CDR3 nucleotides read TGTGCCAGCAGCTTTGGGGCGGGACCCTCCTACGAGCAGTACTTC. This sequence encodes CASSFGAGPSYEQYF.

The chain combines TRBV29-1 with TRBJ2-7; possible D gene TRBD1, 6 bases. The V and J ends lost 7 bases and 4 bases respectively, with 11 bases between them. Germline V gives CDR1 SQVTM, CDR2 ANQGSEA. CDR3 length equals 11 residues. The CDR3 region is CSAQDSYEQYF. CDR3 DNA sequence: TGCAGCGCCCAGGACAGTTACGAGCAGTACTTC.

This clone turned up a few times. This same CDR3 is encoded by further DNA sequences in the sample. The V and J genes are TRBV27 and TRBJ1-5, with TRBD1 matching 7 bases. Unmatched junction bases numbered 4, after V lost 2 bases and J lost 6 bases. Germline V lookup: CDR1 MNHEY, CDR2 SMNVEV (reference sequence). The CDR3 runs 14 residues. This chain's CDR3 is CASSLRDRVQPQHF. In DNA, the CDR3 is TGTGCCAGCAGTTTAAGAGACAGGGTTCAGCCCCAGCATTTT.

CDR3 in amino acids: CASSLYRVGGRSNQPQHF. DNA for the CDR3: TGTGCCAGCAGTTTGTATCGTGTCGGGGGGCGAAGCAATCAGCCCCAGCATTTT. The rearrangement links TRBV28 to TRBJ1-5; the D gene is possibly TRBD1 (6 bases). This CDR3 has 18 residues. V lost 3 bases to trimming and J lost 1 base, with 19 bases between them. Per the germline V gene, CDR1 is MDHEN and CDR2 is SYDVKM.

V is TRBV7-3 and J is TRBJ2-1; no firm D call. From germline, CDR1 is SGHTA and CDR2 FQGTGA. CDR3 length equals 13 residues. The V and J ends lost 2 bases and 7 bases respectively, with 9 bases between them. CDR3 residues: CASSLSSRNEQFF. The CDR3 DNA reads TGTGCCAGCAGCTTATCGTCGCGGAATGAGCAGTTCTTC.

The J gene is TRBJ2-5, the V gene TRBV7-2; the D is unclear. The germline V gene has CDR1 SGHTA and CDR2 FQGNSA. Trimming cost V 3 bases and J 0 bases, with 11 bases left between them. The length of the CDR3 is 15 residues. CDR3 nucleotides: TGTGCCAGCAGCTTCTTTGCGGATTACCAAGAGACCCAGTACTTC. Translated, it gives CASSFFADYQETQYF.

V is TRBV30 and J is TRBJ1-1; D uncertain. The length of the CDR3 is 13 residues. The V end was cut by 2 bases, the J end by 2 bases, with 9 bases between. Germline values: CDR1 GTSNPN, CDR2 SVGIG (reference sequence). The CDR3 DNA follows: TGTGCCTGGAGTAAGGTAGTTAACACTGAAGCTTTCTTT. It codes for CAWSKVVNTEAFF. Full variable domain (outside the CDR3, taken from reference TRBV30 and TRBJ1-1): SQTIHQWPATLVQPVGSPLSLECTVEGTSNPNLYWYRQAAGRGLQLLFYSVGIGQISSEVPQNLSASRPQDRQFILSSKKLLLSDSGFYLCAWSKVVNTEAFFGQGTRLTVV.

This rearrangement joins TRBV7-2 to TRBJ2-5, with 11 positions matching TRBD2. V dropped 5 bases and J dropped 1; count of bases not matched to a gene: 9. This CDR3 contains 17 residues. Germline-derived CDR1 and CDR2 are SGHTA and FQGNSA. This CDR3 reads CASSTAGTSGFQETQYF. In DNA, the CDR3 is TGTGCCAGCAGCACAGCCGGGACTAGCGGATTCCAAGAGACCCAGTACTTC.

This clone turned up a few times. The chain recombines TRBV30 with TRBJ2-2; possibly TRBD1 for D (7 bases). Trimming left V 5 bases short and J 3 bases short, with 10 bases between. This CDR3 is 13 amino acids long. Germline assignment: CDR1 GTSNPN and CDR2 SVGIG (reference sequence). CDR3 region: CAWSGGYTGELFF. The CDR3 region has the DNA TGTGCCTGGTCAGGGGGGTACACCGGGGAGCTGTTTTTT.

V and J are TRBV19 and TRBJ1-5; 7 bases map to TRBD1. Losses at the gene ends were 9 bases for V and 3 bases for J; bases not matched to a gene: 5. The germline CDR1 and CDR2 sequences are LNHDA and SQIVND (reference sequence). CDR3 length: 13 residues. DNA for the CDR3: TGTGCCAGCTCGGACAGGCCCAATCAGCCCCAGCATTTT. It encodes CASSDRPNQPQHF.